There are many counts of the clone carrying this TCR beta chain. Antigen: not known. This entry comes from a study of CD8+CD57+ T cells in acquired aplastic anemia. Study summary: Sorted cells (CD4+ and CD8+) yielded DNA amounts that averaged roughly 3.2 ug.

Study-wide results and limits: A significant difference in CD8+ Simpson's diversity between patients and controls was not found.

TCR beta VDJ and CDR3 profiling used genomic DNA as template. TCRdb reprocessed the reads via MiXCR and lists one record per CDR3 protein. Of 170,000 or so distinct CDR3 sequences in the sample, 63% were seen once. V trimming: 5 bases; J trimming: 3 bases; junction bases outside the gene matches: 6. CDR3 length: 14 residues. Germline V gene data show CDR1 as SNHLY and CDR2 as FYNNEI. Patients who underwent sequencing had shown CD8+CD57+ cell expansion by flow cytometry. The sample was sorted CD4+, CD8+, or CD8+CD57+ T cells (not recorded which) from PBMCs. This chain connects TRBV2 to TRBJ2-7, with 8 positions matching TRBD1. The sequence derives from a human donor with aplastic anemia. In DNA, the CDR3 is TGTGCCAGCAGTCATAGGACAGGGATCTACGAGCAGTACTTC. It translates to CASSHRTGIYEQYF.